A selection of T cell receptor beta chains follows, all from one sample in a study of blood T cell repertoires in COVID-19. Using immunoSEQ multiplex PCR, the repertoire was profiled, and TCRdb retains in-frame clones only, with some absent. This repertoire shows about 670,000 clones, more than 80% found once; its top ten account for roughly 0.25%. Input material: peripheral blood. These receptors all come from a woman between 18 and 29 years old with acute or convalescent COVID-19. The CDR3 runs from the conserved cysteine through the conserved F or W. A D gene is named only where the DNA matches it firmly. Clone sizes are given selectively: once, few, many, or a class where the clone is expanded.

>TRBJ1-2|12|NA|NA|TRBV9
CASSVAGYGYTF
TGTGCCAGCAGCGTAGCGGGGTATGGCTACACCTTC
>TRBJ2-1|16|NA|NA|TRBV5-1
CASDPGLLTAYNEQFF
TGCGCCAGCGACCCGGGACTCCTTACCGCCTACAATGAGCAGTTCTTC
>TRBJ1-1|16|TRBD1|NA|TRBV12-5
CASGFLDRGGNTEAFF
TGTGCTAGTGGTTTCCTAGACAGGGGAGGGAACACTGAAGCTTTCTTT
>TRBJ1-1|14|NA|NA|TRBV6-5
CASRAEPGSTEAFF
TGTGCCAGCAGAGCGGAACCAGGTTCCACTGAAGCTTTCTTT
>TRBJ2-6|16|TRBD1|once|TRBV7-6
CATRDRGPSGANVLTF
TGTGCCACGAGGGACAGGGGTCCCTCTGGGGCCAACGTCCTGACTTTC
>TRBJ2-1|14|NA|once|TRBV6-4
CASSETAPNNEQFF
TGTGCCAGCAGTGAAACTGCGCCTAACAATGAGCAGTTCTTC
>TRBJ1-5|22|TRBD1|NA|TRBV3-1/TRBV3-2
CASSQEPPSQVNRGYSNQPQHF
TGTGCCAGCAGCCAGGAGCCTCCTTCCCAGGTAAACAGGGGTTATAGCAATCAGCCCCAGCATTTT
>TRBJ2-3|17|NA|NA|TRBV24-1
CATSDLSGQSQTDTQYF
TGTGCCACCAGTGATTTGTCTGGACAGTCCCAAACAGATACGCAGTATTTT
>TRBJ1-2|15|TRBD1|NA|TRBV27
CASSTTNPGGYGYTF
TGTGCCAGCAGTACGACGAATCCAGGGGGCTATGGCTACACCTTC
>TRBJ2-3|14|TRBD1|once|TRBV6-2/TRBV6-3
CASSGSGTGDTQYF
TGTGCCAGCAGTGGCTCCGGGACAGGAGATACGCAGTATTTT
>TRBJ2-2|17|NA|once|TRBV21-1
CASSGLRQGMVDGELFF
TGTGCCAGCAGCGGCTTACGACAGGGGATGGTTGACGGGGAGCTGTTTTTT
>TRBJ1-2|14|NA|NA|TRBV29-1
CSVDEGHSNYGYTF
TGCAGCGTTGATGAGGGCCACTCTAACTATGGCTACACCTTC
>TRBJ1-5|15|NA|NA|TRBV9
CASSVGQGIDQPQHF
TGTGCCAGCAGCGTAGGCCAGGGTATTGATCAGCCCCAGCATTTT
>TRBJ2-1|15|NA|NA|TRBV6-1
CASSEIGVTSHEQFF
TGTGCCAGCAGTGAGATCGGTGTAACTAGCCATGAGCAGTTCTTC
>TRBJ1-1|15|NA|NA|TRBV21-1
CASSTSCRQNTEAFF
TGTGCCAGCAGCACCTCCTGCCGACAGAACACTGAAGCTTTCTTT
>TRBJ2-7|15|TRBD2|NA|TRBV4-3
CASSQGLAGTYEQYF
TGCGCCAGCAGCCAGGGGCTAGCGGGGACCTACGAGCAGTACTTC
>TRBJ1-4|13|NA|once|TRBV5-5
CASSLGGWEKLFF
TGTGCCAGCAGCTTGGGTGGCTGGGAAAAACTGTTTTTT
>TRBJ2-7|12|NA|NA|TRBV30
CAWRQNSYEQYF
TGTGCCTGGAGACAGAACTCCTACGAGCAGTACTTC
>TRBJ2-3|16|TRBD2|NA|TRBV3-1/TRBV3-2
CASSQTSGGLGDTQYF
TGTGCCAGCAGCCAGACTAGCGGGGGCCTTGGAGATACGCAGTATTTT
>TRBJ1-1|15|NA|NA|TRBV7-3
CASSLSGEAFGEAFF
TGTGCCAGCAGCTTATCGGGGGAGGCCTTTGGTGAAGCTTTCTTT
>TRBJ1-2|14|TRBD1|NA|TRBV28
CASSRQGGNYGYTF
TGTGCCAGCAGTCGACAGGGGGGGAACTATGGCTACACCTTC
>TRBJ2-7|14|NA|NA|TRBV12-1
CASSAGQVSYEQYF
TGTGCCAGCAGCGCCGGACAGGTTTCCTACGAGCAGTACTTC
>TRBJ2-1|16|TRBD1|NA|TRBV19
CARWGSGQGARNEQFF
TGTGCCAGATGGGGTTCGGGACAGGGGGCTCGGAATGAGCAGTTCTTC
>TRBJ1-5|14|NA|NA|TRBV3-1/TRBV3-2
CASSWGPRNQPQHF
TGTGCCAGCAGCTGGGGCCCGCGGAATCAGCCCCAGCATTTT
>TRBJ1-4|16|TRBD1|NA|TRBV6-1
CASSASLGGVREKLFF
TGTGCCAGCAGTGCCTCCCTAGGGGGCGTAAGGGAAAAACTGTTTTTT
>TRBJ2-5|15|NA|NA|TRBV5-1
CASSLVAASPGTQYF
TGCGCCAGCAGCTTGGTTGCAGCATCCCCGGGGACCCAGTACTTC
>TRBJ1-2|12|TRBD1|few|TRBV11-2
CASRSRQGGYTF
TGTGCCAGCAGATCCCGACAGGGGGGCTACACCTTC
>TRBJ1-5|14|TRBD1|NA|TRBV6-2/TRBV6-3
CASSSQGGNQPQHF
TGTGCCAGCAGTTCCCAGGGGGGCAATCAGCCCCAGCATTTT
>TRBJ1-1|13|NA|NA|TRBV4-2
CASSQESLSEAFF
TGTGCCAGCAGCCAAGAATCATTGAGTGAAGCTTTCTTT